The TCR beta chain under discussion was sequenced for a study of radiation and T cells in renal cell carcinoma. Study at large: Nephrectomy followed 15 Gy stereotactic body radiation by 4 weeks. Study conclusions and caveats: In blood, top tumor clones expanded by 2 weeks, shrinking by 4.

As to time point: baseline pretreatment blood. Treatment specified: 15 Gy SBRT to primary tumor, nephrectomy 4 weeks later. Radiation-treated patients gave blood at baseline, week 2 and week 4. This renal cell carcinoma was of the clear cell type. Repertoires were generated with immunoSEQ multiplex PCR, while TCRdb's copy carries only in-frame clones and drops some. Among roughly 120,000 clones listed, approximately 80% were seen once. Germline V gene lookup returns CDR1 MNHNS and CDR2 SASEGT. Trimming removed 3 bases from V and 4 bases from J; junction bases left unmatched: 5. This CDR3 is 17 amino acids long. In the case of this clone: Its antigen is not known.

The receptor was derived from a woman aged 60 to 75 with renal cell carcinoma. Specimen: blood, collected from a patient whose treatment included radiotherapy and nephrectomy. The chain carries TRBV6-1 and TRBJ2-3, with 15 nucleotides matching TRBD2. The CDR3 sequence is CASSDPGLAGGPDTQYF. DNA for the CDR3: TGTGCCAGCAGTGACCCAGGACTAGCGGGGGGGCCAGATACGCAGTATTTT.